Given below is one T cell receptor (beta chain) in context. Its target is not known. The table came from immunoSEQ multiplex PCR; TCRdb's copy has only in-frame clones and leaves some out. Among some 150,000 clones listed, more than 85% were seen once. The data stem from a study of T cell responses to AZD1222 COVID-19 vaccine. Notes on the study in general: Spike-specific TCR breadth and depth rose after two AZD1222 doses. With dominance at 160-218 and 743-854, vaccine-associated CD4 TCRs spanned spike.

V lost 4 bases and J lost 11, with 18 bases in between. This CDR3 is 15 amino acids long. CDR1 is SGHDN, CDR2 FVKESK, per germline. This clonotype originated in an adult in good health. The V gene is TRBV14, the J gene TRBJ1-6; no definite D call. Sequencing used peripheral blood, obtained on day 0 of AZD1222 vaccination. CDR3 region: CASSRQVLGRAPLHF. As DNA, the CDR3 is TGTGCCAGCAGCCGCCAAGTGCTTGGGAGGGCACCCCTCCACTTT.